This TCR beta chain is from a study of cytomegalovirus exposure and HLA in healthy donors. It was with 60 Vbeta and 13 Jbeta primers that the PCR ran. Clones were sequenced by immunoSEQ multiplex PCR, and TCRdb holds only the in-frame ones, with some missing. Of roughly 100,000 clones listed, about 73% are singletons. Material: PBMCs. This TCR came from a woman aged 45-59 years in good health and CMV-seropositive.

The CDR3 nucleotides read TGTGCCAGCAGTCCCGACAGGGGCCTTTACAATGAGCAGTTCTTC. Translating gives CASSPDRGLYNEQFF. This rearrangement joins TRBV28 to TRBJ2-1, with 8 bases aligning to TRBD1. Per germline, CDR1 MDHEN and CDR2 SYDVKM. CDR3 length: 15 amino acids. V gave up 5 bases and J gave up 4 bases; unmatched junction bases: 7.